Below, 21 T cell receptor beta chains from the same sample are listed, as sequenced in a study of control samples from healthy donors and cancer patients. The assay was immunoSEQ multiplex PCR, and TCRdb's table has in-frame clones only and misses some. The sample holds approximately 97,000 clones, roughly 92% seen once. The sample was blood. The origin of the receptors is a human donor in good health. The donor label of this sample is uncertain.

The J gene is TRBJ1-6, the V gene TRBV30; 10 bases fit TRBD1. Germline loops: CDR1 GTSNPN, CDR2 SVGIG (reference sequence). The CDR3 has 15 amino acids. The ends lost 4 bases at V and 10 bases at J; junction bases unmatched: 10. DNA for the CDR3: TGTGCCTGGAACGGACAGGGGGGAGGTGGCTCACCCCTCCACTTT. As protein: CAWNGQGGGGSPLHF.

This clone has just a few counts. The chain links TRBV7-9 to TRBJ2-7, with 8 bases matching TRBD2. The CDR3 is 14 residues long. Per the germline V gene, CDR1 is SEHNR and CDR2 is FQNEAQ (reference sequence). V lost 5 bases and J lost 3; bases outside the gene matches: 6. The CDR3 reads CASSPPGGGYEQYF. Here the CDR3 DNA reads TGTGCCAGCAGCCCACCGGGAGGGGGCTACGAGCAGTACTTC.

The chain recombines TRBV6-5 with TRBJ2-1, with a possible D match to TRBD2 (5 bases). V lost 8 bases and J lost 9, with 14 bases in between. CDR1 is MNHEY and CDR2 is SVGAGI in the germline V gene. The length of the CDR3 is 12 residues. The CDR3 protein is CASAKGVGEQFF. For the CDR3, the DNA is TGTGCCAGCGCGAAGGGAGTGGGTGAGCAGTTCTTC.

The rearrangement uses TRBV18 and TRBJ1-1; unclear D gene. V lost 6 bases, J lost 4 bases, and 12 bases lay in between. The CDR3 is made up of 13 amino acids. Germline CDR1 KGHSH, CDR2 LQKENI. The CDR3 nucleotides read TGTGCCAGCTCCCTCGGGCCCGTCACTGAAGCTTTCTTT. It specifies CASSLGPVTEAFF. Together with reference TRBV18 and TRBJ1-1, the CDR3 gives the full variable domain: NAGVMQNPRHLVRRRGQEARLRCSPMKGHSHVYWYRQLPEEGLKFMVYLQKENIIDESGMPKERFSAEFPKEGPSILRIQQVVRGDSAAYFCASSLGPVTEAFFGQGTRLTVV.

This clone was detected only a few times. The CDR3 here is CASSWPGGAEFSYEQYF. The DNA for the CDR3 is TGTGCCAGCAGCTGGCCAGGGGGCGCGGAGTTCTCCTACGAGCAGTACTTC. The chain links TRBV2 to TRBJ2-7; 8 nucleotides match TRBD1. This CDR3 is 17 amino acids long. Germline V gene sequence: CDR1 SNHLY, CDR2 FYNNEI. After removal of 6 bases from V and 0 bases from J, the junction contained 13 bases not matched to a gene. Using reference TRBV2 and TRBJ2-7 for the parts outside the CDR3, the full variable domain is EPEVTQTPSHQVTQMGQEVILRCVPISNHLYFYWYRQILGQKVEFLVSFYNNEISEKSEIFDDQFSVERPDGSNFTLKIRSTKLEDSAMYFCASSWPGGAEFSYEQYFGPGTRLTVT.

The chain couples TRBV28 to TRBJ1-1; no reliable D call. There are 14 residues in the CDR3. Germline values: CDR1 MDHEN, CDR2 SYDVKM. Trimming cost V 6 bases and J 1 base, with 12 bases left between them. The CDR3, as DNA: TGTGCCAGCAGATCGTATATGAAGAACACTGAAGCTTTCTTT. Translating gives CASRSYMKNTEAFF.

The chain is built from TRBV12-3 or TRBV12-4 and TRBJ2-4, with 7 bases aligning to TRBD2. With 3 bases clipped from V and 8 bases from J, the junction kept 4 bases outside the gene matches. The CDR3 consists of 13 residues. CDR3 nucleotide sequence: TGTGCCAGCAGTTTGGGCGGGAGCCACATTCAGTACTTC. Amino acids: CASSLGGSHIQYF.

The rearrangement uses TRBV27 and TRBJ1-5; 7 bases fit TRBD1. The CDR3 is 14 amino acids. Germline loops: CDR1 MNHEY, CDR2 SMNVEV (reference sequence). V shed 5 bases, J shed 2 bases, and the junction held 3 bases outside the gene matches. The CDR3 loop reads CASSLTGRNQPQHF. In DNA, the CDR3 is TGTGCCAGCAGTCTGACAGGGCGCAATCAGCCCCAGCATTTT.

J is TRBJ2-3 and V is TRBV10-3; possible D gene TRBD2, 7 bases. The CDR3 sequence is 20 residues long. Germline V gene lookup returns CDR1 ENHRY and CDR2 SYGVKD. V was shortened by 2 bases and J by 2 bases, with 26 bases between the two germline ends. CDR3 in amino acids: CAISEPGGGPSVTSTDTQYF. The DNA of the CDR3 is TGTGCCATCAGTGAGCCTGGGGGGGGGCCTTCAGTAACCTCCACAGATACGCAGTATTTT.

The chain is built from TRBV15 and TRBJ2-3; D gene ambiguous. V lost 3 bases and J lost 4, with 14 bases in between. Germline loops: CDR1 LNHNV, CDR2 YYDKDF (reference sequence). CDR3 length: 15 residues. The CDR3 nucleotides read TGTGCCACCAGCAGTATTGTACCCGGAGCAGATACGCAGTATTTT. The encoded protein is CATSSIVPGADTQYF.

CDR3 nucleotides: TGTGCCAGCAGCTTAGCCGAACAGGGGGCGGGAGCTTTCTTT. Its translation is CASSLAEQGAGAFF. The rearrangement joins TRBV7-8 to TRBJ1-1; 9 bases agree with TRBD1. CDR3 length equals 14 residues. The germline CDR1 and CDR2 sequences are SGHVS and FQNEAQ. After removal of 0 bases from V and 10 bases from J, the junction contained 6 bases not matched to a gene.

The J gene is TRBJ2-3, the V gene TRBV6-5; no firm D call. Trimming took 5 bases from V and 2 from J, leaving 11 bases between them. Per the germline V gene, CDR1 is MNHEY and CDR2 is SVGAGI. This CDR3 is built from 14 residues. CDR3 region: CASSRDPNTDTQYF. The CDR3 DNA is TGTGCCAGCAGTCGCGACCCAAACACAGATACGCAGTATTTT.

The chain is built from TRBV5-1 and TRBJ1-6, with TRBD1 identical over 8 bases. After removal of 2 bases from V and 10 bases from J, the junction contained 5 bases not matched to a gene. The CDR3 runs 14 residues. Germline-derived CDR1 and CDR2 are SGHRS and YFSETQ. The CDR3 DNA reads as TGCGCCAGCAGCTTACAGGGGGAACGATCACCCCTCCACTTT. Its translation: CASSLQGERSPLHF. Supplemented by reference TRBV5-1 and TRBJ1-6, the full variable domain reads KAGVTQTPRYLIKTRGQQVTLSCSPISGHRSVSWYQQTPGQGLQFLFEYFSETQRNKGNFPGRFSGRQFSNSRSEMNVSTLELGDSALYLCASSLQGERSPLHFGNGTRLTVT.

The rearrangement uses TRBV6-5 and TRBJ2-1, with a possible D match to TRBD1 (5 bases). Trimming removed 0 bases at V and 7 bases at J, with 13 bases between. Germline CDR1 is MNHEY and CDR2 is SVGAGI. This CDR3 spans 15 amino acids. As DNA, the CDR3 is TGTGCCAGCAGTTACTCGAGTGTCCAGGGAAATGAGCAGTTCTTC. Encoded protein: CASSYSSVQGNEQFF.

This clone was counted a single time. The chain combines TRBV7-3 with TRBJ2-2; D uncertain. Germline CDR1 is SGHTA and CDR2 is FQGTGA. The CDR3 is 17 residues long. Trimming removed 0 bases at V and 7 bases at J, with 18 bases between. CDR3 sequence reads: CASSLTVLEPRVGELFF. The DNA of the CDR3 is TGTGCCAGCAGCTTAACGGTGCTCGAGCCCCGCGTCGGGGAGCTGTTTTTT. The whole variable domain, remainder taken from reference TRBV7-3 and TRBJ2-2, is GAGVSQTPSNKVTEKGKYVELRCDPISGHTALYWYRQSLGQGPEFLIYFQGTGAADDSGLPNDRFFAVRPEGSVSTLKIQRTERGDSAVYLCASSLTVLEPRVGELFFGEGSRLTVL.

CDR3 sequence: CASSLQGGTEAFF. The CDR3 DNA reads as TGCGCCAGCAGTCTACAGGGAGGAACTGAAGCTTTCTTT. V gene TRBV10-1 combines with J gene TRBJ1-1; possibly TRBD1 for D (6 bases). The CDR3 consists of 13 residues. Germline V gene data show CDR1 as WNHNN and CDR2 as SYGVQD (reference sequence). V was shortened by 5 bases and J by 5 bases, with 12 bases between the two germline ends.

This chain joins TRBV3-1 (or the pseudogene TRBV3-2) and TRBJ1-6; D may be TRBD1 (5 bases). V was clipped by 0 bases and J by 0 bases, with 9 bases between them. CDR3 length equals 17 residues. Germline values: CDR1 LGHDT, CDR2 YNNKEL (reference sequence). CDR3 loop: CASSQEPGPSYNSPLHF. CDR3 DNA sequence: TGTGCCAGCAGCCAAGAACCAGGGCCCTCCTATAATTCACCCCTCCACTTT.

The sample holds one count of this clone. This sequence joins TRBV30 and TRBJ2-6; 10 bases map to TRBD1. The CDR3 is made up of 15 amino acids. Germline V gene lookup returns CDR1 GTSNPN and CDR2 SVGIG (reference sequence). J was trimmed by 3 bases and V by 8 bases; bases with no gene match: 7. The CDR3 DNA is TGTGCCGGGGGTGGGACAGGGGTTGGGGCCAACGTCCTGACTTTC. Its protein is CAGGGTGVGANVLTF.

The chain uses TRBV20-1 and TRBJ1-3; D is ambiguous. Germline V gives CDR1 DFQATT, CDR2 SNEGSKA (reference sequence). The CDR3 extends over 13 amino acids. The V end was cut by 3 bases, the J end by 0 bases, with 6 bases between. As DNA, the CDR3 is TGCAGTGCTAGTTCTGACTCTGGAAACACCATATATTTT. It encodes CSASSDSGNTIYF.

The V call is TRBV24-1, the J call TRBJ1-2, with 7 bases matching TRBD1. The CDR3 consists of 11 residues. The germline V gene encodes CDR1 KGHDR and CDR2 SFDVKD. The junction had 1 base not matched to a gene; V was cut back by 10 bases and J by 3 bases. CDR3 nucleotides: TGTGCCACACAGGGGCACTATGGCTACACCTTC. As protein: CATQGHYGYTF.

The V gene is TRBV6-5, the J gene TRBJ2-7, with D possibly being TRBD1 or TRBD2 (6 bases each). Germline CDR1 is MNHEY and CDR2 is SVGAGI. The CDR3 totals 12 residues. V gave up 6 bases and J gave up 7 bases, with 13 bases separating them. CDR3 sequence: CASRWGAGEQYF. CDR3 nucleotides: TGTGCCAGCAGGTGGGGGGCAGGTGAGCAGTACTTC.